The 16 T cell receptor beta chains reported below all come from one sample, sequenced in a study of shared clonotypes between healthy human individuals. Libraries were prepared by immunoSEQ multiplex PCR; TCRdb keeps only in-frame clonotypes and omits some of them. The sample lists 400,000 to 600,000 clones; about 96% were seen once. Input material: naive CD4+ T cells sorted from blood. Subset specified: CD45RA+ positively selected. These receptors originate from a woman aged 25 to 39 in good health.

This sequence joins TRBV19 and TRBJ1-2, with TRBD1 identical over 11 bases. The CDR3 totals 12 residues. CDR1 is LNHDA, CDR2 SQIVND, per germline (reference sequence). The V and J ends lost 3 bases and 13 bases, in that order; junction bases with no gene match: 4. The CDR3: CASSIAGTGGTF. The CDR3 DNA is TGTGCCAGTAGTATTGCTGGGACAGGGGGCACCTTC. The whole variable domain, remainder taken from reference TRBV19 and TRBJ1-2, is DGGITQSPKYLFRKEGQNVTLSCEQNLNHDAMYWYRQDPGQGLRLIYYSQIVNDFQKGDIAEGYSVSREKKESFPLTVTSAQKNPTAFYLCASSIAGTGGTFGSGTRLTVV.

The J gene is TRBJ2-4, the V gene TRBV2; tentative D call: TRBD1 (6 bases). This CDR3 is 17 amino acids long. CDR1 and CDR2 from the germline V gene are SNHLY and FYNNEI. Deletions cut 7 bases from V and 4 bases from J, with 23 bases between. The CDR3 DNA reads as TGTGCCAGCATTGTCGGTGGCGGCTGGACAGATAAAAACATTCAGTACTTC. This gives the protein CASIVGGGWTDKNIQYF.

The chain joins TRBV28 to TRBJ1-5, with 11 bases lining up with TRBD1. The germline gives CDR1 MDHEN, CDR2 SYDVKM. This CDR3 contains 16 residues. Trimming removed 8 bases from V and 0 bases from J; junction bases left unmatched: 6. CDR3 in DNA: TGTGCCAGCGGGACAGGGGGGAGATATAGCAATCAGCCCCAGCATTTT. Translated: CASGTGGRYSNQPQHF.

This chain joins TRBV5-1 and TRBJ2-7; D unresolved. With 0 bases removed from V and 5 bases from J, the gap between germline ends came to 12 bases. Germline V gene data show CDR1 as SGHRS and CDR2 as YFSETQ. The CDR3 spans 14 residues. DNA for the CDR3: TGCGCCAGCAGCTTGGGGTCAGGAACGAACGAGCAGTACTTC. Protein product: CASSLGSGTNEQYF.

The CDR3 DNA sequence: TGTGCCAGCAGCCCTATCGGGACGAACACCGGGGAGCTGTTTTTT. Translating it yields CASSPIGTNTGELFF. The J gene is TRBJ2-2, the V gene TRBV28; tentative D call: TRBD2 (5 bases). The length of the CDR3 is 15 residues. Germline loops: CDR1 MDHEN, CDR2 SYDVKM. Trimming pared 6 bases from V and 0 bases from J, leaving 11 bases between.

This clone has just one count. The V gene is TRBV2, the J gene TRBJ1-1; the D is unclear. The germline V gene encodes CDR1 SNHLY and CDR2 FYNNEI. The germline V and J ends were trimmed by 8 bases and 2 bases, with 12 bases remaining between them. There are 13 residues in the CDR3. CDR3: CASFFGFNTEAFF. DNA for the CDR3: TGTGCCAGCTTCTTCGGGTTTAACACTGAAGCTTTCTTT.

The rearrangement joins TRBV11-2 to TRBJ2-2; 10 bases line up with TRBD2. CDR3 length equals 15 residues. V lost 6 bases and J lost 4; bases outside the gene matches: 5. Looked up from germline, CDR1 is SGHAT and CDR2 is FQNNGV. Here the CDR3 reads CASRPSGRSTGELFF. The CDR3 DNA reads TGTGCCAGCAGACCTAGCGGGAGAAGCACCGGGGAGCTGTTTTTT.

CDR3 residues: CASSLSTGIVYEQYF. In DNA, the CDR3 is TGTGCCAGCAGCTTGTCGACAGGGATAGTCTACGAGCAGTACTTC. The V call is TRBV7-3, the J call TRBJ2-5; TRBD1 agrees at 7 bases. The last part of the DNA fits TRBJ2-7 better; the J call may be wrong. Germline V CDR1 and CDR2: SGHTA, FQGTGA. The CDR3 sequence is 15 residues long.

DNA of the CDR3: TGTGCCAGTAGTAACCGGGGCCCCCCCTACGAGCAGTACTTC. It encodes CASSNRGPPYEQYF. V and J are TRBV19 and TRBJ2-7; the D gene could be TRBD1 or TRBD2 (5 bases each). The germline V and J ends were trimmed by 4 bases and 2 bases, with 12 bases remaining between them. The CDR3 runs to 14 residues. CDR1 and CDR2 from the germline V gene are LNHDA and SQIVND (reference sequence). The full variable domain, in which reference TRBV19 and TRBJ2-7 provide the parts outside the CDR3, is DGGITQSPKYLFRKEGQNVTLSCEQNLNHDAMYWYRQDPGQGLRLIYYSQIVNDFQKGDIAEGYSVSREKKESFPLTVTSAQKNPTAFYLCASSNRGPPYEQYFGPGTRLTVT.

CDR3 amino acids: CASSSLGAEAFF. In DNA, the CDR3 is TGTGCCAGCAGTTCCCTGGGGGCTGAAGCTTTCTTT. The J gene is TRBJ1-1, the V gene TRBV28; a weak D match, TRBD1 (5 bases). V was shortened by 4 bases and J by 6 bases, with 9 bases between the two germline ends. CDR1 is MDHEN and CDR2 is SYDVKM in the germline V gene. This CDR3 comprises 12 residues.

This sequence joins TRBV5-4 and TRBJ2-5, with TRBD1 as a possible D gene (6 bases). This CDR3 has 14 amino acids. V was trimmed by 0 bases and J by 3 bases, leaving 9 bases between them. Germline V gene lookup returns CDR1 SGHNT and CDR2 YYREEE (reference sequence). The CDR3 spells CASSLAGEKETQYF. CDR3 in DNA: TGTGCCAGCAGCTTGGCAGGGGAGAAAGAGACCCAGTACTTC.

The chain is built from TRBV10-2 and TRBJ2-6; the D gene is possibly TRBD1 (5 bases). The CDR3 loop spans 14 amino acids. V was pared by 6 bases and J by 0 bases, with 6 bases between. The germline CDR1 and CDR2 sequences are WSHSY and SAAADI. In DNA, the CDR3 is TGCGCCAGCAGACAGGCCTCTGGGGCCAACGTCCTGACTTTC. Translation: CASRQASGANVLTF.

The CDR3: CASSWKGTGANVLTF. CDR3 DNA sequence: TGTGCCAGCAGCTGGAAGGGGACTGGGGCCAACGTCCTGACTTTC. The chain employs TRBV5-4 and TRBJ2-6; a possible D gene is TRBD1 (5 bases). The V gene lost 3 bases and the J gene lost 2 bases, with 9 bases spanning the gap. This CDR3 region has 15 residues. CDR1 and CDR2 from the germline V gene are SGHNT and YYREEE (reference sequence).

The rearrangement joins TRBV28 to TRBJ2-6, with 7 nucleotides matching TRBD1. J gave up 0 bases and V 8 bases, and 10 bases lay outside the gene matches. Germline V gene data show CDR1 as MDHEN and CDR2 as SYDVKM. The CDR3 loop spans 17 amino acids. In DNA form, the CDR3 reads TGTGCCAGCGGACTGAGGGGGCCGGCCTCTGGGGCCAACGTCCTGACTTTC. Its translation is CASGLRGPASGANVLTF.

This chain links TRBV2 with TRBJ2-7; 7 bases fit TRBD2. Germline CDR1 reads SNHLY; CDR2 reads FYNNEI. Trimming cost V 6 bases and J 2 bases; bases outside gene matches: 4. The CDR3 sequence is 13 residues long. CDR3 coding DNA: TGTGCCAGCAGAAAGCGGGATGCCTACGAGCAGTACTTC. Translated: CASRKRDAYEQYF.

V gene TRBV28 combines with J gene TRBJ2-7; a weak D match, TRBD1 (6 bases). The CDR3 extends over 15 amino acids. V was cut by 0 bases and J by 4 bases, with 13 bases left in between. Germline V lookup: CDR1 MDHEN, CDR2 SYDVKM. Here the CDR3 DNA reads TGTGCCAGCAGTTTATGGATGGGGGCAGGGTACGAGCAGTACTTC. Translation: CASSLWMGAGYEQYF.